These 9 T cell receptor beta chains came from one sample sequenced in a study of control samples from healthy donors and cancer patients. TCRdb keeps only in-frame clones here, not all; method: immunoSEQ multiplex PCR. The sample lists some 20,000 clones, 88% occurring once. Input material: PBMCs. Source of these receptors: a woman aged 55-70 years with head and neck cancer.

The genes are TRBV19 and TRBJ2-7; the D gene is possibly TRBD1 (7 bases). The V gene's germline CDR1 is LNHDA and CDR2 SQIVND (reference sequence). Trimming took 11 bases from V and 0 from J, leaving 14 bases between them. This CDR3 has 13 residues. CDR3 protein: CAAGGTDSYEQYF. CDR3 DNA: TGTGCCGCAGGGGGGACGGACTCCTACGAGCAGTACTTC.

CDR3 sequence (DNA): TGTGCCAGCACTCCACAGGGGGTAAGCAATCAGCCCCAGCATTTT. Protein: CASTPQGVSNQPQHF. The chain links TRBV6-5 to TRBJ1-5, with 8 bases matching TRBD1. The CDR3 contains 15 residues. V trimming: 7 bases; J trimming: 1 base; junction bases outside the gene matches: 6. The germline V gene has CDR1 MNHEY and CDR2 SVGAGI.

This chain links TRBV2 with TRBJ1-5; D possibly corresponds to TRBD1 (5 bases). Germline V gene data show CDR1 as SNHLY and CDR2 as FYNNEI. This CDR3 spans 16 amino acids. The ends were cut back, 1 base at V and 4 bases at J, with 14 bases in the middle. The CDR3 loop reads CASSEGDPLLNQPQHF. The CDR3, as DNA: TGTGCCAGCAGTGAAGGGGACCCCCTACTGAATCAGCCCCAGCATTTT.

The rearrangement uses TRBV30 and TRBJ1-1; D gene ambiguous. The CDR3 has 11 residues. Trimming left V 2 bases short and J 8 bases short, with 9 bases between. Germline assignment: CDR1 GTSNPN and CDR2 SVGIG (reference sequence). This CDR3 is CAWSPTREAFF. CDR3 nucleotide sequence: TGTGCCTGGAGTCCCACAAGGGAAGCTTTCTTT.

V gene TRBV19 combines with J gene TRBJ1-4, with TRBD1 matching over 9 bases. The V gene end was trimmed by 4 bases and the J gene end by 7 bases; junction bases not matched to a gene: 7. The CDR3 sequence is 15 residues long. Germline V CDR1 and CDR2: LNHDA, SQIVND (reference sequence). CDR3 bases: TGTGCCAGTAGTACGGGACAGGGTCTCAGTGAAAAACTGTTTTTT. Encoded protein: CASSTGQGLSEKLFF.

The chain combines TRBV5-8 with TRBJ2-7, with D unresolved. In germline, CDR1 is SGHTS, CDR2 YDEGEE. The CDR3 has 14 amino acids. V lost 4 bases, J lost 4 bases, and 15 bases lay in between. In nucleotides, the CDR3 is TGTGCCAGCAGCGCCCATAGGGATTCTTACGAGCAGTACTTC. Translation: CASSAHRDSYEQYF. Complete variable domain (other parts from reference TRBV5-8 and TRBJ2-7): EAGVTQSPTHLIKTRGQQATLRCSPISGHTSVYWYQQALGLGLQFLLWYDEGEERNRGNFPPRFSGRQFPNYSSELNVNALELEDSALYLCASSAHRDSYEQYFGPGTRLTVT.

The CDR3 reads CASSESWTHNRSYGYTF. In DNA form, the CDR3 reads TGCGCCAGCAGTGAGTCTTGGACACACAATAGGAGCTATGGCTACACCTTC. J is TRBJ1-2 and V is TRBV10-1; TRBD1 is a possible D gene (5 bases). CDR1 WNHNN and CDR2 SYGVQD come from the germline V gene (reference sequence). V lost 0 bases to trimming and J lost 4 bases, with 18 bases between them. This CDR3 has 17 residues.

The rearrangement links TRBV5-6 to TRBJ1-1; possibly TRBD1 for D (6 bases). CDR1 is SGHDT, CDR2 YYEEEE, per germline. The length of the CDR3 is 14 residues. Trimming stripped 4 bases from V and 1 base from J, with 11 bases between. Here the CDR3 DNA reads TGTGCCAGCAGCCCCAGGGACACGAACACTGAAGCTTTCTTT. Amino acid sequence: CASSPRDTNTEAFF.

The chain combines TRBV2 with TRBJ2-7; 8 bases match TRBD2. Losses at the gene ends were 6 bases for V and 5 bases for J; bases not matched to a gene: 6. CDR3 size: 13 residues. From germline, CDR1 is SNHLY and CDR2 FYNNEI. The CDR3 is CASSLEREHEQYF. The DNA of the CDR3 is TGTGCCAGCAGCCTGGAGCGGGAGCACGAGCAGTACTTC.